This TCR beta chain comes out of a study of OX40 agonist ivuxolimab in advanced cancers. V was shortened by 0 bases and J by 4 bases, with 6 bases between the two germline ends. The CDR3 has 13 residues. CDR1 LGHNA and CDR2 YSLEER come from the germline V gene. Only in-frame clones appear in the TCRdb table, and some are missing; sequencing was by immunoSEQ multiplex PCR. The sample lists around 150,000 clones, 90% occurring once. The source material was CD4+ or CD8+ T cells sorted from blood, sampled in a trial of the OX40 agonist ivuxolimab. V usage is TRBV4-3 and J usage is TRBJ1-2; D is unclear. This receptor was taken from an adult with an advanced solid tumor such as melanoma, head and neck, liver or kidney cancer. This CDR3 is CASSQDGSYGYTF. The CDR3 DNA follows: TGCGCCAGCAGCCAAGATGGGAGCTATGGCTACACCTTC.